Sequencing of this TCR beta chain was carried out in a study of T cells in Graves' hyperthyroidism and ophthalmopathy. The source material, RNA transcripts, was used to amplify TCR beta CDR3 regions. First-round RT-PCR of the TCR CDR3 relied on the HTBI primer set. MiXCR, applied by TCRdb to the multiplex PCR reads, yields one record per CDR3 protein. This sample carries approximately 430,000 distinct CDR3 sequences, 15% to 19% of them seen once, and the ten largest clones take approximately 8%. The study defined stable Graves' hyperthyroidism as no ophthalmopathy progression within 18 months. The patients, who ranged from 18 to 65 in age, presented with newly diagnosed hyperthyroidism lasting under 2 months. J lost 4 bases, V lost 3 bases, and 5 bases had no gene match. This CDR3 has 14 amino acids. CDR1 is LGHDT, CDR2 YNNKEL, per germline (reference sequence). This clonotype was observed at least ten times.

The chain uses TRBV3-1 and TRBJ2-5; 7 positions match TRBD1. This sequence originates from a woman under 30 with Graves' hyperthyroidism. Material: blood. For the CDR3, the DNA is TGTGCCAGCAGCCAGAATGACAGGGTAGAGACCCAGTACTTC. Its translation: CASSQNDRVETQYF.